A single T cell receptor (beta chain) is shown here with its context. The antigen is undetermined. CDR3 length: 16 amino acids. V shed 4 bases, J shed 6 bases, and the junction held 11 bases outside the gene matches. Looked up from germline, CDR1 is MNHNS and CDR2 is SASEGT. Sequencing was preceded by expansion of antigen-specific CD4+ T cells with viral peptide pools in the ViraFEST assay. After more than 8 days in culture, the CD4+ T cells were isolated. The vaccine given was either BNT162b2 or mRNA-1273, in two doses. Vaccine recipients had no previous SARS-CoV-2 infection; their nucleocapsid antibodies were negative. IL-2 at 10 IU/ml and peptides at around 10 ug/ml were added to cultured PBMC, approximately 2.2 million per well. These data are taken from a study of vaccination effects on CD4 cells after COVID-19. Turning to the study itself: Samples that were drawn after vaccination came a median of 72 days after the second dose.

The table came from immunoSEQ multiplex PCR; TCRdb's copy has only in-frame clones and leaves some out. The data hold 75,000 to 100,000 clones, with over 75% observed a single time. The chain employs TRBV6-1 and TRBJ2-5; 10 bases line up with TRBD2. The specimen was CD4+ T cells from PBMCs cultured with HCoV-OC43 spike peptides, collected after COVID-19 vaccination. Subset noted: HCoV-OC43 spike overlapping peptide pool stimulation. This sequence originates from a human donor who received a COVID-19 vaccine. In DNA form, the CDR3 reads TGTGCCAGCAGTGTTGGTGGGACTAGCGTCCCTAAGACCCAGTACTTC. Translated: CASSVGGTSVPKTQYF.